Reported below is one T cell receptor (beta chain). This entry belongs to a study of OX40 agonist ivuxolimab in advanced cancers. As for the study in general: Recorded diagnoses for dose-escalation patients were hepatocellular carcinoma, melanoma, renal cell or head and neck cancer. The group had a mean age of around 64 years, ranged from roughly 20 to 80, and was 82.7% male.

The germline V gene has CDR1 SGHVS and CDR2 FNYEAQ. The CDR3 is 14 residues long. V gave up 5 bases and J gave up 7 bases; unmatched junction bases: 5. Measured with immunoSEQ multiplex PCR; TCRdb has only the in-frame clones, and not every one. The data hold some 14,000 clones, with roughly 87% observed a single time. The chain has TRBV7-6 and TRBJ2-1, with 10 bases aligning to TRBD1. The sample in question was CD4+ or CD8+ T cells sorted from blood, obtained in a trial of the OX40 agonist ivuxolimab. The TCR sequence derives from an adult with an advanced solid tumor such as melanoma, head and neck, liver or kidney cancer. The chain's CDR3 is CASSPGQGGNEQFF. In nucleotides, the CDR3 is TGTGCCAGCAGCCCTGGACAGGGGGGTAATGAGCAGTTCTTC. The full variable domain, completed using reference TRBV7-6 and TRBJ2-1, is GAGVSQSPRYKVTKRGQDVALRCDPISGHVSLYWYRQALGQGPEFLTYFNYEAQQDKSGLPNDRFSAERPEGSISTLTIQRTEQRDSAMYRCASSPGQGGNEQFFGPGTRLTVL.